This TCR beta chain was recovered during a study of control samples from healthy donors and cancer patients. With 5 bases clipped from V and 2 bases from J, the junction kept 3 bases outside the gene matches. Germline V CDR1 and CDR2: LNHDA, SQIVND (reference sequence). CDR3 size: 14 residues. Repertoires were generated with immunoSEQ multiplex PCR, while TCRdb's copy carries only in-frame clones and drops some. The repertoire consists of roughly 100,000 clones, with just over 90% occurring once and the leading ten covering roughly 2.5%. The TCR was taken from a woman younger than 30 in good health. The source material was blood. The chain links TRBV19 to TRBJ1-1; 9 bases agree with TRBD1. In DNA form, the CDR3 reads TGTGCCAGTAGTTCGGACAGGGGAAACACTGAAGCTTTCTTT. Its protein is CASSSDRGNTEAFF.